The clone carrying this TCR beta chain was recorded at least ten times. Antigen specificity is unknown. Control and CVID samples contributed equal amounts of genomic DNA. Data came from immunoSEQ multiplex PCR; TCRdb stores just in-frame clones and leaves some out. The data show some 52,000 clones, with none appearing a single time. These data are taken from a study of T cell clonality in common variable immunodeficiency. Overall study results and limits: What drives increased CVID clonality needs T cell subpopulation sequencing. CVID subjects had higher TCRbeta clonality than healthy controls, most marked in about a third. Common variable immunodeficiency TCR beta sequences reportedly had fewer deletions and N-nucleotide insertions.

The sequence derives from a person between 18 and 69 years old in good health. The sequencing input was peripheral blood mononuclear cells.

Partial CDR3 DNA: TGTGCCAGCAGCCAATACAGGCTCTCTCTCTCCGAG. Its protein product is CASSQYRLSLSE. Given in full, the CDR3 is CASSQYRLSLSEQYF. The chain couples TRBV7-8 to TRBJ2-7, with D possibly being TRBD1 (5 bases). The observed sequence ends 3 residues before the CDR3 terminus, with the missing tail filled in from the germline J gene. Trimming cost V 5 bases and J 6 bases, with 20 bases left between them. Germline V lookup: CDR1 SGHVS, CDR2 FQNEAQ. This CDR3 region has 15 residues. Full variable domain (missing parts from reference TRBV7-8 and TRBJ2-7): GAGVSQSPRYKVAKRGQDVALRCDPISGHVSLFWYQQALGQGPEFLTYFQNEAQLDKSGLPSDRFFAERPEGSVSTLKIQRTQQEDSAVYLCASSQYRLSLSEQYFGPGTRLTVT.